This T cell receptor beta chain appears in the sequencing data of a study of vaccination and CD4 T cells after COVID-19. Whole-study context: At days 161 to 241 and at day 14 post-vaccination, a few convalescent patients were sampled. The authors exposed cells to overlapping spike peptides derived from SARS-CoV-2, HCoV-NL63, HCoV-OC43 and HCoV-229E. Controls had a CEFX pool, an HIV-1 Nef pool, or no peptide added.

Indicated time point: late sampling 161 to 241 days after vaccination in three convalescent patients. Treatment noted: approximately 11-day PBMC culture with coronavirus spike peptide pools or control peptides (ViraFEST assay). Sequencing of cultured CD4+ T cell DNA used the Oncomine TCR Beta short-read assay. TCRdb recomputed calls from the PCR reads with MiXCR, one row per CDR3 protein. This sample carries some 15,000 distinct CDR3 sequences, roughly 57% of them seen once, and the ten largest clones take roughly 16%. On this clonotype: Its cognate antigen is unknown.

The starting material was CD4+ T cells from blood, cultured in vitro, obtained about 7 months after SARS-CoV-2 vaccination. The receptor was isolated from a human donor who had recovered from COVID-19.

CDR3 nucleotide sequence: TGTGCCAGCAGCTTCGGCAGTAGCACCGGGGAGCTGTTTTTT. Translation gives CASSFGSSTGELFF. J is TRBJ2-2 and V is TRBV11-2; unclear D gene. Germline values: CDR1 SGHAT, CDR2 FQNNGV. Trimming removed 3 bases at V and 4 bases at J, with 9 bases between. The CDR3 has 14 amino acids.